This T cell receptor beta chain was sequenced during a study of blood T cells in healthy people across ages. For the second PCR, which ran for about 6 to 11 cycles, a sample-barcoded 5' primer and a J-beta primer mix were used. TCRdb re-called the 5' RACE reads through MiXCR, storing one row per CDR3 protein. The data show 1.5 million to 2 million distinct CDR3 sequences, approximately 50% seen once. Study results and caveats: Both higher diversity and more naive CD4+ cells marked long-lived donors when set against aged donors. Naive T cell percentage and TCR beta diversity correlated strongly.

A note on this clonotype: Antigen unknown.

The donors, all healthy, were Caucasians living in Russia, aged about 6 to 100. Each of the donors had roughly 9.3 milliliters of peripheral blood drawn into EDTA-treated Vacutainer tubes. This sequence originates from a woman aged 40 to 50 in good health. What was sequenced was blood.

This CDR3 reads CASSLGPFGETQYF. The CDR3 bases are TGTGCCAGCAGCTTGGGACCATTCGGGGAGACCCAGTACTTC. This chain uses TRBV5-6 with TRBJ2-5; D ambiguous. V was clipped by 0 bases and J by 5 bases, with 11 bases between them. This CDR3 contains 14 residues. CDR1 is SGHDT and CDR2 is YYEEEE in the germline V gene. The full variable domain, with the rest looked up from reference TRBV5-6 and TRBJ2-5, is DAGVTQSPTHLIKTRGQQVTLRCSPKSGHDTVSWYQQALGQGPQFIFQYYEEEERQRGNFPDRFSGHQFPNYSSELNVNALLLGDSALYLCASSLGPFGETQYFGPGTRLLVL.